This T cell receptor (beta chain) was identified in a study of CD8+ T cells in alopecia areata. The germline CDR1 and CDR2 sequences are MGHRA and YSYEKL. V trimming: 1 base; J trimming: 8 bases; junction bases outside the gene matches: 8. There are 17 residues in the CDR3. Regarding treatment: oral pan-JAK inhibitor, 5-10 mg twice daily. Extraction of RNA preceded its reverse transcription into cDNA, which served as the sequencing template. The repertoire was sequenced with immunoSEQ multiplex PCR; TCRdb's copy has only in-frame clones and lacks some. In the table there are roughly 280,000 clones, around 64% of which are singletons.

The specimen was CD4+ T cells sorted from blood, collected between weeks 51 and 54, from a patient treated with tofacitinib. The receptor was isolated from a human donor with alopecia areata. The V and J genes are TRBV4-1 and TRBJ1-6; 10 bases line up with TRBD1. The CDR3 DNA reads TGCGCCAGCAGCCAAGCCCCGGGGACAGGGGCCTATTCACCCCTCCACTTT. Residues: CASSQAPGTGAYSPLHF.